These 21 T cell receptor beta chains originate from one sample sequenced in a study of blood T cell repertoires in COVID-19 (dated by TCRdb to the early 2020s). The library was made by the immunoSEQ multiplex PCR assay. TCRdb obtained this table from immuneACCESS and retained in-frame rearrangements with V and J assigned. These tables miss some clones; where compared with another copy, unresolved V genes account for less than half of the shortfall, and the remainder is unexplained. Across this sample there are a few hundred thousand clones, with 70% to 90% seen only once. The top ten hold 6.5% to 9% of the sample. Sample: PBMCs or T cells enriched from blood (not recorded which). These receptors were taken from a woman aged 40 to 49 with acute COVID-19.

V usage is TRBV2 and J usage is TRBJ2-7, with a weak D call TRBD2 (5 bases). The V end lost 6 bases, the J end lost 3 bases, and 18 bases lay between the germline ends. CDR3 size: 15 residues. Germline V gene lookup returns CDR1 SNHLY and CDR2 FYNNEI. The CDR3 is CASSEDSRAGYEQYF. For the CDR3, the DNA is TGTGCCAGCAGCGAGGACTCCCGGGCGGGCTACGAGCAGTACTTC. The variable domain in full, with the rest retrieved from reference TRBV2 and TRBJ2-7, is EPEVTQTPSHQVTQMGQEVILRCVPISNHLYFYWYRQILGQKVEFLVSFYNNEISEKSEIFDDQFSVERPDGSNFTLKIRSTKLEDSAMYFCASSEDSRAGYEQYFGPGTRLTVT.

The table lists this clone with a few counts. The chain has TRBV4-1 and TRBJ1-3; D gene ambiguous. The V end was cut by 4 bases, the J end by 0 bases, with 22 bases between. The CDR3 is 19 residues long. CDR1 and CDR2 from the germline V gene are MGHRA and YSYEKL. CDR3 DNA: TGCGCCAGCAGCCCCTCATTGCGGGAGGTCGGGAGCTCTGGAAACACCATATATTTT. The encoded protein is CASSPSLREVGSSGNTIYF.

The chain links TRBV5-4 to TRBJ1-2; no firm D call. The V end was cut by 5 bases, the J end by 4 bases, with 18 bases between. The CDR3 sequence is 15 residues long. Germline CDR1 and CDR2: SGHNT and YYREEE (reference sequence). The CDR3 DNA follows: TGTGCCAGCAGGGTACCGGGAGCATCCGGCTATGGCTACACCTTC. This codes for CASRVPGASGYGYTF.

J is TRBJ1-3 and V is TRBV5-6; no reliable D call. Trimming removed 0 bases from V and 0 bases from J, with 10 bases in between. This CDR3 is built from 16 residues. Per germline, CDR1 SGHDT and CDR2 YYEEEE. The DNA of the CDR3 is TGTGCCAGCAGCTTGGGCAGTCTCAGCTCTGGAAACACCATATATTTT. It translates to CASSLGSLSSGNTIYF. The full variable domain, rest sourced from reference TRBV5-6 and TRBJ1-3, is DAGVTQSPTHLIKTRGQQVTLRCSPKSGHDTVSWYQQALGQGPQFIFQYYEEEERQRGNFPDRFSGHQFPNYSSELNVNALLLGDSALYLCASSLGSLSSGNTIYFGEGSWLTVV.

CDR3 residues: CASSALQGNKGYTF. The CDR3 DNA reads as TGTGCCAGCAGCGCCCTACAGGGGAATAAAGGCTACACCTTC. The chain is built from TRBV9 and TRBJ1-2, with 7 bases matching TRBD1. The CDR3 is 14 residues long. CDR1 and CDR2 from the germline V gene are SGDLS and YYNGEE. The V gene end was trimmed by 3 bases and the J gene end by 8 bases; junction bases not matched to a gene: 10.

The chain employs TRBV3-1 (or the pseudogene TRBV3-2) and TRBJ2-7; 8 nucleotides match TRBD1. After removal of 5 bases from V and 6 bases from J, the junction contained 12 bases not matched to a gene. Germline V CDR1 and CDR2: LGHDT, YNNKEL (reference sequence). The CDR3 loop spans 15 amino acids. CDR3 nucleotide sequence: TGTGCCAGCAGCAACCCCGACAGGGGAGTGGGCGAGCAGTACTTC. Amino acid sequence: CASSNPDRGVGEQYF.

The CDR3 bases are TGTGCCAGTAACCGCGGGCAGGCTTCACCCCTCCACTTT. Translation gives CASNRGQASPLHF. The chain links TRBV19 to TRBJ1-6; D unresolved. Looked up from germline, CDR1 is LNHDA and CDR2 is SQIVND (reference sequence). This CDR3 is built from 13 residues. V was pared by 7 bases and J by 9 bases, with 13 bases between.

The chain employs TRBV20-1 and TRBJ2-1; D not resolved. This CDR3 contains 10 residues. Trimming stripped 6 bases from V and 7 bases from J, with 7 bases between. CDR1 is DFQATT and CDR2 is SNEGSKA in the germline V gene (reference sequence). The CDR3 DNA follows: TGCAGTGCGACCAGGAATGAGCAGTTCTTC. Its protein product is CSATRNEQFF.

The chain carries TRBV28 and TRBJ2-7, with D unclear. CDR3 length equals 11 residues. The V gene's germline CDR1 is MDHEN and CDR2 SYDVKM. V was clipped by 3 bases and J by 6 bases, with 6 bases between them. CDR3 sequence reads: CASSFGPEQYF. DNA of the CDR3: TGTGCCAGCAGTTTTGGGCCCGAGCAGTACTTC.

The V call is TRBV7-2, the J call TRBJ1-4; perhaps TRBD1 as D (5 bases). The CDR3 runs to 15 residues. CDR1 and CDR2 (germline): SGHTA, FQGNSA. Trimming left V 1 base short and J 3 bases short, with 9 bases between. The CDR3 sequence is CASSLGWGANEKLFF. The CDR3 nucleotides read TGTGCCAGCAGCTTAGGGTGGGGGGCTAATGAAAAACTGTTTTTT.

The chain recombines TRBV2 with TRBJ1-2, with D maybe TRBD1 (6 bases). The CDR3 has 12 amino acids. Germline CDR1 SNHLY, CDR2 FYNNEI. With 7 bases removed from V and 7 bases from J, the gap between germline ends came to 13 bases. The CDR3 region has the DNA TGTGCCAGCACTGCAGGGGATTCTGGCTACACCTTC. Its protein is CASTAGDSGYTF. Full variable domain (missing parts from reference TRBV2 and TRBJ1-2): EPEVTQTPSHQVTQMGQEVILRCVPISNHLYFYWYRQILGQKVEFLVSFYNNEISEKSEIFDDQFSVERPDGSNFTLKIRSTKLEDSAMYFCASTAGDSGYTFGSGTRLTVV.

The rearrangement joins TRBV5-1 to TRBJ1-6, with 8 bases that match TRBD1. This CDR3 has 18 amino acids. V was pared by 4 bases and J by 0 bases, with 9 bases of the junction left unmatched. Germline CDR1 reads SGHRS; CDR2 reads YFSETQ. In DNA form, the CDR3 reads TGCGCCAGCAGCGCCAGGGACAGGCAGAGCTCCTATAATTCACCCCTCCACTTT. Translating it yields CASSARDRQSSYNSPLHF.

The chain uses TRBV12-5 and TRBJ1-2; no definite D call. The V end lost 4 bases, the J end lost 8 bases, and 8 bases lay between the germline ends. The length of the CDR3 is 11 residues. CDR1 and CDR2 (germline): LGHNT, FRNRAP. CDR3 in DNA: TGTGCTAGTGGTTACGGCGGAGGCTACACCTTC. Amino acid sequence: CASGYGGGYTF. The full variable domain, its missing parts supplied by reference TRBV12-5 and TRBJ1-2, is DARVTQTPRHKVTEMGQEVTMRCQPILGHNTVFWYRQTMMQGLELLAYFRNRAPLDDSGMPKDRFSAEMPDATLATLKIQPSEPRDSAVYFCASGYGGGYTFGSGTRLTVV.

The chain combines TRBV7-2 with TRBJ1-4; 12 nucleotides agree with TRBD1. The CDR3 spans 17 residues. With 5 bases clipped from V and 7 bases from J, the junction kept 11 bases outside the gene matches. Germline-derived CDR1 and CDR2 are SGHTA and FQGNSA. Here the CDR3 DNA reads TGTGCCAGCAGCCAGGGACAGGGGGCTAATCTAGGTGAAAAACTGTTTTTT. Its translation: CASSQGQGANLGEKLFF.

The chain uses TRBV14 and TRBJ1-2; maybe TRBD1 (5 bases). V was shortened by 4 bases and J by 8 bases, with 29 bases between the two germline ends. CDR3 length equals 18 residues. Germline V lookup: CDR1 SGHDN, CDR2 FVKESK. The CDR3 spells CASSREHPQVTGGMGYTF. The CDR3 DNA is TGTGCCAGCAGCCGAGAGCATCCACAGGTCACAGGAGGGATGGGCTACACCTTC.

This chain uses TRBV7-9 with TRBJ1-4; 9 nucleotides agree with TRBD1. Germline CDR1 reads SEHNR; CDR2 reads FQNEAQ (reference sequence). The CDR3 contains 14 residues. The trim removed 0 bases at V and 7 bases at J, leaving 0 bases unmatched. CDR3 protein: CASSLATGGEKLFF. The CDR3 nucleotides are TGTGCCAGCAGCTTAGCGACAGGGGGTGAAAAACTGTTTTTT.

Worth noting for this clone: The same CDR3 can be traced to other DNA sequences in this sample. The genes are TRBV6-2 or TRBV6-3 and TRBJ2-7; 9 bases fit TRBD1. The CDR3 covers 15 residues. The junction had 4 bases not matched to a gene; V was cut back by 0 bases and J by 4 bases. The germline CDR1 and CDR2 sequences are MNHEY and SVGEGT. This chain's CDR3 is CASSYSGQGVYEQYF. Here the CDR3 DNA reads TGTGCCAGCAGTTACTCGGGACAGGGAGTTTACGAGCAGTACTTC.

The chain combines TRBV7-8 with TRBJ2-1, with 8 bases that match TRBD2. V lost 5 bases, J lost 8 bases, and 14 bases stayed unmatched. Germline lookup yields CDR1 SGHVS and CDR2 FQNEAQ. The CDR3 contains 16 residues. The CDR3 region has the DNA TGTGCCAGCAGCACATTATTACTAGCGGAGGAGGATGAGCAGTTCTTC. Its translation: CASSTLLLAEEDEQFF.

The V call is TRBV7-2, the J call TRBJ2-5, with no clear D. Germline lookup yields CDR1 SGHTA and CDR2 FQGNSA. The CDR3 has 12 amino acids. V lost 5 bases to trimming and J lost 7 bases, with 11 bases between them. The CDR3 nucleotides read TGTGCCAGCAGCCCACCCTCCGGGACCCAGTACTTC. Amino acids: CASSPPSGTQYF.

The J gene is TRBJ1-1, the V gene TRBV28; D gene uncertain. The germline V gene has CDR1 MDHEN and CDR2 SYDVKM. V was shortened by 1 base and J by 5 bases, with 5 bases between the two germline ends. The CDR3 loop spans 12 amino acids. This CDR3 reads CASSLFSTEAFF. In nucleotides, the CDR3 is TGTGCCAGCAGTTTATTTTCGACTGAAGCTTTCTTT.

The chain couples TRBV30 to TRBJ1-6; 8 nucleotides line up with TRBD1. From germline, CDR1 is GTSNPN and CDR2 SVGIG (reference sequence). This CDR3 region has 14 residues. The trim removed 5 bases at V and 10 bases at J, leaving 10 bases unmatched. The CDR3 bases are TGTGCCTGGGATAAGACAGGGGTCACATCACCCCTCCACTTT. As protein: CAWDKTGVTSPLHF.